This T cell receptor (beta chain) was sequenced for a study of T cells in Graves' hyperthyroidism and ophthalmopathy. This clonotype was seen more than once but under ten times. Trimming took off 2 bases at V and 0 bases at J, with 12 bases between the two ends. The germline V gene has CDR1 SGDLS and CDR2 YYNGEE. CDR3 size: 15 residues. Researchers took RNA transcripts and amplified the TCR beta CDR3 regions from them. In the first-round RT-PCR of the TCR CDR3, the HTBI primer set was used. A single record per CDR3 protein comes from TCRdb applying MiXCR to the multiplex PCR reads. The sample lists some 350,000 distinct CDR3 sequences, roughly 15% occurring once.

The receptor was derived from a woman aged 55-69 years with Graves' ophthalmopathy. The chain is built from TRBV9 and TRBJ2-7, with a weak D call TRBD2 (5 bases). The source material was blood. CDR3 in amino acids: CASSVGADFSYEQYF. The CDR3 region has the DNA TGTGCCAGCAGCGTCGGAGCGGACTTCTCCTACGAGCAGTACTTC. The whole variable domain, remainder taken from reference TRBV9 and TRBJ2-7, is DSGVTQTPKHLITATGQRVTLRCSPRSGDLSVYWYQQSLDQGLQFLIQYYNGEERAKGNILERFSAQQFPDLHSELNLSSLELGDSALYFCASSVGADFSYEQYFGPGTRLTVT.